Each of the 18 T cell receptor beta chains below was sequenced from the same sample in a study of human T cells and chemical hapten exposure. Time point indicated: pre-sensitization, week 0. The treatment denotes: therapeutic diphenylcyclopropenone sensitization with weekly scalp DPC. TCRdb itself ran the RACE reads through MiXCR, one entry per CDR3 protein. The top ten hold around 1.2% of the sample, which has more than 250,000 distinct CDR3 sequences, just under 8% seen once. The sequencing used whole blood, collected in connection with sensitization to the hapten diphenylcyclopropenone (DPC). Receptors were obtained from a man aged 18 to 35 with alopecia areata. Some clones in this sample may be carry-over from other donors' samples.

In its sample, this clonotype was seen a few times. The J gene is TRBJ2-1, the V gene TRBV7-8; TRBD1 matches 11 bases. The V gene end was trimmed by 5 bases and the J gene end by 3 bases; junction bases not matched to a gene: 9. This CDR3 region has 17 residues. The germline CDR1 and CDR2 sequences are SGHVS and FQNEAQ. For the CDR3, the DNA is TGTGCCAGCAGCGCTACGGGACAGGGGGGGATCTACAATGAGCAGTTCTTC. This sequence encodes CASSATGQGGIYNEQFF.

This clonotype occurred a few times. This rearrangement joins TRBV4-3 to TRBJ1-1, with D possibly being TRBD1 (5 bases). CDR1 and CDR2 (germline): LGHNA, YSLEER. V gave up 0 bases and J gave up 3 bases, with 11 bases separating them. This CDR3 has 15 residues. The CDR3 reads CASSQDTGPYTEAFF. CDR3 nucleotide sequence: TGCGCCAGCAGCCAAGATACGGGGCCGTACACTGAAGCTTTCTTT.

This chain links TRBV7-2 with TRBJ2-7; maybe TRBD2 (5 bases). Trimming pared 1 base from V and 12 bases from J, leaving 16 bases between. In germline, CDR1 is SGHTA, CDR2 FQGNSA. The CDR3 contains 13 residues. CDR3 loop: CASSLGLGSPMYV. CDR3 coding DNA: TGTGCCAGCAGCTTAGGGTTAGGGAGCCCCATGTACGTC.

This clonotype was observed a few times. The V and J genes are TRBV10-3 and TRBJ2-6; D unresolved. The CDR3 length is 14 residues. Germline V lookup: CDR1 ENHRY, CDR2 SYGVKD. With 6 bases removed from V and 2 bases from J, the gap between germline ends came to 8 bases. The CDR3 sequence: CAIRAKTGANVLTF. CDR3 nucleotide sequence: TGTGCCATCAGGGCCAAGACTGGGGCCAACGTCCTGACTTTC.

The chain joins TRBV12-3 or TRBV12-4 to TRBJ2-5; TRBD2 aligns across 7 bases. The CDR3 loop spans 13 amino acids. After removal of 5 bases from V and 5 bases from J, the junction contained 5 bases not matched to a gene. The chain's CDR3 is CASSRTSLETQYF. DNA of the CDR3: TGTGCCAGCAGTCGGACTAGTTTGGAGACCCAGTACTTC.

The J gene is TRBJ2-3, the V gene TRBV6-2 or TRBV6-3, with 9 bases matching TRBD1. Germline V gives CDR1 MNHEY, CDR2 SVGEGT. V was pared by 5 bases and J by 1 base, with 7 bases of the junction left unmatched. The length of the CDR3 is 16 residues. The CDR3 protein is CASSTYRDRGTDTQYF. In DNA form, the CDR3 reads TGTGCCAGCAGTACTTACCGGGACAGGGGCACAGATACGCAGTATTTT.

The chain joins TRBV14 to TRBJ1-5; D call uncertain. Trimming stripped 0 bases from V and 7 bases from J, with 4 bases between. Germline V lookup: CDR1 SGHDN, CDR2 FVKESK. CDR3 length: 12 residues. CDR3 in amino acids: CASSQEDQPQHF. As DNA, the CDR3 is TGTGCCAGCAGCCAAGAAGACCAGCCCCAGCATTTT.

This clonotype was found many times. V and J are TRBV28 and TRBJ1-6; 8 bases match TRBD1. V was pared by 6 bases and J by 9 bases, with 7 bases of the junction left unmatched. Per the germline V gene, CDR1 is MDHEN and CDR2 is SYDVKM. The length of the CDR3 is 14 residues. The CDR3 here is CASSRDRGTSPLHF. CDR3 DNA sequence: TGTGCCAGCAGCCGTGACAGGGGAACTTCACCCCTCCACTTT.

The J gene is TRBJ1-6, the V gene TRBV15; the match to TRBD1 covers 7 bases. Per the germline V gene, CDR1 is LNHNV and CDR2 is YYDKDF (reference sequence). The CDR3 has 16 amino acids. The trim removed 0 bases at V and 6 bases at J, leaving 5 bases unmatched. CDR3 bases: TGTGCCACCAGCAGAGATCACACAGGGGCTAATTCACCCCTCCACTTT. As protein: CATSRDHTGANSPLHF.

The sample holds a few counts of this clonotype. This chain links TRBV20-1 with TRBJ1-1; no definite D call. The V gene lost 0 bases and the J gene lost 7 bases, with 12 bases spanning the gap. This CDR3 comprises 13 residues. CDR1 DFQATT and CDR2 SNEGSKA come from the germline V gene (reference sequence). The CDR3 nucleotides are TGCAGTGCTAGAGATCCTCGTTCTCTTGAAGCTTTCTTT. Translating it yields CSARDPRSLEAFF.

The chain links TRBV7-2 to TRBJ2-3; 7 nucleotides line up with TRBD2. The germline CDR1 and CDR2 sequences are SGHTA and FQGNSA. With 3 bases clipped from V and 2 bases from J, the junction kept 2 bases outside the gene matches. CDR3 length: 14 residues. The CDR3 nucleotides are TGTGCCAGCAGCTTTAGCGGGCTCACAGATACGCAGTATTTT. Protein product: CASSFSGLTDTQYF.

This clonotype was seen a handful of times. The J gene is TRBJ1-6, the V gene TRBV11-2; TRBD1 agrees at 8 bases. Germline loops: CDR1 SGHAT, CDR2 FQNNGV. J lost 0 bases, V lost 2 bases, and 12 bases had no gene match. CDR3 length equals 20 residues. The CDR3 bases are TGTGCCAGCAGCTTAACCGGACAGGGTCACGGTTTCTCCTATAATTCACCCCTCCACTTT. Translating it yields CASSLTGQGHGFSYNSPLHF.

Ten or more counts support this clonotype. CDR3 sequence: CASSGRDNGKLFF. CDR3 in DNA: TGTGCCAGCAGCGGACGGGACAACGGAAAACTGTTTTTT. The chain employs TRBV5-6 and TRBJ1-4; D is possibly TRBD1 (6 bases). With 4 bases removed from V and 10 bases from J, the gap between germline ends came to 14 bases. Germline V gene sequence: CDR1 SGHDT, CDR2 YYEEEE. The CDR3 has 13 residues.

The genes are TRBV20-1 and TRBJ1-5; TRBD1 aligns across 7 bases. V shed 5 bases and J 8 bases; nucleotides not matched to a gene: 6. This CDR3 contains 12 residues. The germline V gene encodes CDR1 DFQATT and CDR2 SNEGSKA (reference sequence). The CDR3 coding sequence is TGCAGTGCTGAACAGGGGTTGAAGCCCCAGCATTTT. It specifies CSAEQGLKPQHF.

In this sample, this clonotype turned up many times. The genes are TRBV11-2 and TRBJ1-1; 7 bases map to TRBD1. V dropped 6 bases and J dropped 3; count of bases not matched to a gene: 7. This CDR3 has 14 amino acids. Germline-derived CDR1 and CDR2 are SGHAT and FQNNGV. CDR3 region: CASRTTGFDTEAFF. The CDR3, as DNA: TGTGCCAGCAGGACGACAGGGTTCGACACTGAAGCTTTCTTT.

This sequence joins TRBV6-1 and TRBJ2-7; no firm D call. The CDR3 runs to 12 residues. CDR1 and CDR2 from the germline V gene are MNHNS and SASEGT. Trimming shortened V by 0 bases and J by 10 bases, and 10 bases separated the two germline ends. The CDR3 protein is CASSEARIPQYV. The CDR3 region has the DNA TGTGCCAGCAGTGAAGCGCGAATCCCACAGTACGTC.

This clonotype was counted at least ten times. The chain recombines TRBV4-2 with TRBJ1-2, with D unresolved. V shed 3 bases and J shed 3 bases, with 2 bases lying between them. Germline CDR1 LGHNA, CDR2 YNFKEQ. The CDR3 covers 11 residues. This CDR3 is CASSQDYGYTF. CDR3 bases: TGTGCCAGCAGCCAGGACTATGGCTACACCTTC.

This clonotype appeared a few times. The chain recombines TRBV24-1 with TRBJ2-2; 8 nucleotides align to TRBD1. V was pared by 9 bases and J by 11 bases, with 16 bases of the junction left unmatched. Per germline, CDR1 KGHDR and CDR2 SFDVKD. The CDR3 is made up of 15 amino acids. The CDR3 loop is CATSSPLTGGLELFF. In nucleotides, the CDR3 is TGTGCCACCTCTTCGCCGCTTACAGGGGGTCTTGAGCTGTTTTTT.